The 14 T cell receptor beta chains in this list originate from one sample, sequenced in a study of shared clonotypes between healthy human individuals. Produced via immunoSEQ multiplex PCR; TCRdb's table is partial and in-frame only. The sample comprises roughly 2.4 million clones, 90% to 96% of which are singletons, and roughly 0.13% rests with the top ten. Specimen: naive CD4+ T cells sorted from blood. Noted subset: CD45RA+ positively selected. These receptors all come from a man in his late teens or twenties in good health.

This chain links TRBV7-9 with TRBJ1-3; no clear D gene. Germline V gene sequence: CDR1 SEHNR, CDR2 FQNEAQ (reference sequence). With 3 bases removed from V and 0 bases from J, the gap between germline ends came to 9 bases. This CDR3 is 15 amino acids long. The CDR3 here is CASSFTLVSGNTIYF. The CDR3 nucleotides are TGTGCCAGCAGCTTTACACTGGTCTCTGGAAACACCATATATTTT.

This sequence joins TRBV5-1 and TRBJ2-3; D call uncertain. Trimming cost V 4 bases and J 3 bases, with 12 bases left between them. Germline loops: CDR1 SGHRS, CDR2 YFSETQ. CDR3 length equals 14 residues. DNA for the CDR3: TGCGCCAGCAGCCCCGTGGTTTTAACAGATACGCAGTATTTT. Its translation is CASSPVVLTDTQYF.

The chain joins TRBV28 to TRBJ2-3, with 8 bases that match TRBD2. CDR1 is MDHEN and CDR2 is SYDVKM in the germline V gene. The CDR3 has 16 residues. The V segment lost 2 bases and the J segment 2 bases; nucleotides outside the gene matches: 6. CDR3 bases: TGTGCCAGCAGTTTAGGAAGAGCGGGGGTCACAGATACGCAGTATTTT. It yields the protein CASSLGRAGVTDTQYF.

CDR3 sequence (DNA): TGTGCCAGCAGTTCCTTAGCGGGAGGGAGATACGAGCAGTACTTC. Amino acid sequence: CASSSLAGGRYEQYF. The chain links TRBV6-5 to TRBJ2-7; 11 bases match TRBD2. Looked up from germline, CDR1 is MNHEY and CDR2 is SVGAGI. The CDR3 is 15 residues long. The junction had 6 bases not matched to a gene; V was cut back by 4 bases and J by 4 bases.

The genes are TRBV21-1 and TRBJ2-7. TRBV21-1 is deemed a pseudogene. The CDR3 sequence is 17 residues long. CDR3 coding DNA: TGTGCCAGCAGCAAAATACAAGGGCATTATCGTTTGGGAGAGCAGTACTTC. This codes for CASSKIQGHYRLGEQYF.

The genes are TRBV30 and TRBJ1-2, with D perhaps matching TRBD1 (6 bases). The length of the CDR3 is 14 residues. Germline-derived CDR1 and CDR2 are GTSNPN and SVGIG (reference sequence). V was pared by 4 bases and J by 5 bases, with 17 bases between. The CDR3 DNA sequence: TGTGCCTGGACTACGGCCGGGGGGCCATATGGCTACACCTTC. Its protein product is CAWTTAGGPYGYTF.

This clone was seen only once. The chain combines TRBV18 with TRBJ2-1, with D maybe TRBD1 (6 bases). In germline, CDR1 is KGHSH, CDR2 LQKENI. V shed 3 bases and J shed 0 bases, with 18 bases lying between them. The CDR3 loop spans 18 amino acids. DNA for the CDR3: TGTGCCAGCTCACCGTCCATCAACAGGGTAAGCTCCTACAATGAGCAGTTCTTC. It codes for CASSPSINRVSSYNEQFF.

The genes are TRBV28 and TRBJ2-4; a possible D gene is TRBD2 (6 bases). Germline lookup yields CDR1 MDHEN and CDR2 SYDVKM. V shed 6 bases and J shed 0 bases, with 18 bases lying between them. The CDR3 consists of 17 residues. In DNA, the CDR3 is TGTGCCAGCAGGCCAAGGCAGGGAGGTCTAGCCAAAAACATTCAGTACTTC. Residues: CASRPRQGGLAKNIQYF.

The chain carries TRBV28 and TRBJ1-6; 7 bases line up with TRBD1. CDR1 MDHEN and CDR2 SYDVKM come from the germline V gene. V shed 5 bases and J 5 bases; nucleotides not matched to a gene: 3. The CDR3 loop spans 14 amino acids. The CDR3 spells CASSPGQDNSPLHF. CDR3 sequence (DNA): TGTGCCAGCAGTCCTGGACAGGATAATTCACCCCTCCACTTT.

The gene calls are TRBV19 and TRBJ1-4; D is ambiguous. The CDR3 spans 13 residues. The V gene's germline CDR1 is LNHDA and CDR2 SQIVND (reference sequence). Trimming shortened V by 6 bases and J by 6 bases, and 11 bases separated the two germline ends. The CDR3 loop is CASRDLSYEKLFF. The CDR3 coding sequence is TGTGCCAGTAGGGATCTATCCTATGAAAAACTGTTTTTT. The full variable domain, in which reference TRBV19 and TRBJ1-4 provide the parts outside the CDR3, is DGGITQSPKYLFRKEGQNVTLSCEQNLNHDAMYWYRQDPGQGLRLIYYSQIVNDFQKGDIAEGYSVSREKKESFPLTVTSAQKNPTAFYLCASRDLSYEKLFFGSGTQLSVL.

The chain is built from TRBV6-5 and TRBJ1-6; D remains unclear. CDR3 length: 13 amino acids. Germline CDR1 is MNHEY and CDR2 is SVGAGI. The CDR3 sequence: CVTRRGYNSPLHF. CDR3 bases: TGTGTCACCCGCCGGGGATATAATTCACCCCTCCACTTT.

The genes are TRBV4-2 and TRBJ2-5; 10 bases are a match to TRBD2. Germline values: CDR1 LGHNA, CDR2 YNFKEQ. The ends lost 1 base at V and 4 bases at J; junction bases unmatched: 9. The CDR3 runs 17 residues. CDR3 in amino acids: CASSQGLGPSGGETQYF. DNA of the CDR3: TGTGCCAGCAGCCAAGGGCTTGGTCCTAGCGGGGGAGAGACCCAGTACTTC.

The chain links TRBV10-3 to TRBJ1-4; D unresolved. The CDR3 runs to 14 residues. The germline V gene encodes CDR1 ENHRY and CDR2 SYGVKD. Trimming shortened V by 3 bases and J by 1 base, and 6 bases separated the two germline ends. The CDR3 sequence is CAISDVLTNEKLFF. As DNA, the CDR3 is TGTGCCATCAGTGACGTCCTAACTAATGAAAAACTGTTTTTT.

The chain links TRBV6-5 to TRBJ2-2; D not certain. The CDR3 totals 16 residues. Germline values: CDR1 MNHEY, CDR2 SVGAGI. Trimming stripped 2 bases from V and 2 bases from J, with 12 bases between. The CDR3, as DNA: TGTGCCAGCAGTTACAAGCAGGCAGCCAACACCGGGGAGCTGTTTTTT. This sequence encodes CASSYKQAANTGELFF.